The rows below give T cell receptor beta chains drawn from one sample of a study of shared T cell receptors in the human thymus. Method: immunoSEQ multiplex PCR; TCRdb's copy keeps in-frame clones and lacks some. The data show hundreds of thousands of clones, around 89% seen once. The sample was also linked to a second study, of human thymus T cells.

Sequenced input: thymocytes. The origin of the receptors is a boy younger than two with a congenital heart defect. Both conserved end residues are part of each CDR3. D genes are given only for firm matches. Size values are once, few and many counts, or a class for expanded clones, and some rows have none.

v_gene,j_gene,d_gene,abundance,CDR3nt,CDR3aa
TRBV7-8,TRBJ2-7,.,.,TGTGCCAGCAGCCCCCGCGACGGCAGCGAGAGCTCCTACGAGCAGTACTTC,CASSPRDGSESSYEQYF
TRBV4-2,TRBJ2-2,.,.,TGTGCCAGCAGCCCACGCGACTACCTGGCCCTCTACACCGGGGAGCTGTTTTTT,CASSPRDYLALYTGELFF
TRBV10-3,TRBJ2-6,TRBD1,few,TGTGCCATCAGTGACCCGAGGGACAGGGGGCTATCTGGGGCCAACGTCCTGACTTTC,CAISDPRDRGLSGANVLTF
TRBV15,TRBJ2-3,TRBD2,.,TGTGCCACCAGCAAGCGGGAGAGGGGCACAGATACGCAGTATTTT,CATSKRERGTDTQYF
TRBV11-2,TRBJ2-7,.,.,TGTGCCAGCAGCTTAAAAAAGGAAGGGGTGATAGATTGCTACGAGCAGTACTTC,CASSLKKEGVIDCYEQYF
TRBV27,TRBJ1-3,TRBD1,.,TGTGCCAGCAGTTCGACGGGACAGAGCTCTGGAAACACCATATATTTT,CASSSTGQSSGNTIYF
TRBV27,TRBJ1-2,.,few,TGTGCCAGCAGTTTAAGCTGCATAATAGCACCCCAACACCAGGGGTTGAGGGCAAGCTACACCTTC,CASSLSCIIAPQHQGLRASYTF
TRBV25-1,TRBJ2-4,TRBD2,.,TGTGCCAGCAGTGAATGGGGGGGGATCGGGAAAAACATTCAGTACTTC,CASSEWGGIGKNIQYF
TRBV28,TRBJ1-1,.,once,TGTGCCAGCAGAAACCTTTCAGGGGCCGCGCCCGCTGAAGCTTTCTTT,CASRNLSGAAPAEAFF
TRBV7-9,TRBJ2-1,.,.,TGTGCCAGCAGCTTTTTACCGCCCTCAGACAGTTCCTACAATGAGCAGTTCTTC,CASSFLPPSDSSYNEQFF
TRBV7-2,TRBJ2-5,TRBD2,few,TGTGCCAGCAGCCTCGGGACTAGCGGCTCCCAAGAGACCCAGTACTTC,CASSLGTSGSQETQYF
TRBV5-1,TRBJ1-1,.,.,TGCGCCAGCAGCTTGGGTAAAACTGAAGCTTTCTTT,CASSLGKTEAFF
TRBV19,TRBJ1-2,.,few,TGTGCCAGTAGCCCCGCAGGTCCGGGGAACTATGGCTACACCTTC,CASSPAGPGNYGYTF
TRBV28,TRBJ2-7,TRBD2,.,TGTGCCAGCAGCGCGACTAGCAAGAGCTCCTACGAGCAGTACTTC,CASSATSKSSYEQYF
TRBV11-2,TRBJ2-5,TRBD2,.,TGTGCCAGCAGCTCTCGGACTAGCGGGACCCTTCAAGAGACCCAGTACTTC,CASSSRTSGTLQETQYF
TRBV7-6,TRBJ2-1,TRBD2,once,TGTGCCAGCAGCTTTCCCCCGCGGGAGGGTGGTTATAGTGAGCAGTTCTTC,CASSFPPREGGYSEQFF
TRBV2,TRBJ2-7,TRBD2,once,TGTGCCAGCAGCGAAGGACTAGCGGGAGGCCCGAGCTCCTACGAGCAGTACTTC,CASSEGLAGGPSSYEQYF
TRBV7-2,TRBJ1-5,TRBD1,few,TGTGCCAGCAGCTTATGGGACAGGGGCAATCAGCCCCAGCATTTT,CASSLWDRGNQPQHF
TRBV7-8,TRBJ2-1,TRBD2,.,TGTGCCAGCAGCCCTAGCGGGAGTGGCTACAATGAGCAGTTCTTC,CASSPSGSGYNEQFF
TRBV28,TRBJ2-5,.,.,TGTGCCAGCAGCCACGCAATACAGCTACCCGGGGAAGAGACCCAGTACTTC,CASSHAIQLPGEETQYF
TRBV5-1,TRBJ2-5,TRBD1,.,TGCGCCAGCAGCCAGGGACAGGGGGAACAAGAGACCCAGTACTTC,CASSQGQGEQETQYF
TRBV4-1,TRBJ2-3,.,.,TGCGCCAGCAGCCAATTAGCGGACCCTAGCACAGATACGCAGTATTTT,CASSQLADPSTDTQYF
TRBV21-1,TRBJ2-7,.,.,TGTGCCAGCAGCAAAGAAGGGGGACAGGAGACCTACGAGCAGTACTTC,CASSKEGGQETYEQYF
TRBV5-5,TRBJ2-1,TRBD2,few,TGTGCCAGCAGCTTCTCTGAAGGACTAGCGGGAGATGAGCAGTTCTTC,CASSFSEGLAGDEQFF
TRBV5-1,TRBJ1-2,.,.,TGCGCCAGCAGTTTGTTTAGCCAGGGATACACCTTC,CASSLFSQGYTF
TRBV14,TRBJ2-3,TRBD2,.,TGTGCCAGCAGTCGCCCGATAGCGGGAGAATGGGATACGCAGTATTTT,CASSRPIAGEWDTQYF
TRBV21-1,TRBJ1-5,.,.,TGTGCCAGCAGCAAAGAAGGGACAGGGAAGAGCAATCAGCCCCAGCATTTT,CASSKEGTGKSNQPQHF
TRBV13,TRBJ2-3,.,.,TGTGCCAGCAGCTTCTCGCCCGAATGGCGCACAGATACGCAGTATTTT,CASSFSPEWRTDTQYF
TRBV11-2,TRBJ1-2,TRBD1,.,TGTGCCAGCAGCCTTACAGGGGTGAGAGGCTACACCTTC,CASSLTGVRGYTF
TRBV29-1,TRBJ2-1,.,.,TGCAGCGTTGAGCGCGATGAGCAGTTCTTC,CSVERDEQFF
TRBV6-4,TRBJ1-2,TRBD1,.,TGTGCCAGCAGTGCCTTATTCGCAGGGGGCGGCTGGATCGGCTACACCTTC,CASSALFAGGGWIGYTF
TRBV4-3,TRBJ1-4,.,.,TGCGCCAGCAGCCGCGTCCCCGGTACAGGGACTAATGAAAAACTGTTTTTT,CASSRVPGTGTNEKLFF
TRBV6-1,TRBJ2-7,.,.,TGTGCCAGCAGTGAAGGAGGGGGGAGGGGCCCCTACGAGCAGTACTTC,CASSEGGGRGPYEQYF
TRBV2,TRBJ2-3,TRBD1,.,TGTGCCAGCAGTGGGGGGACCTTCGGGGACAGATTCACAGATACGCAGTATTTT,CASSGGTFGDRFTDTQYF
TRBV4-1,TRBJ2-7,.,.,TGCGCCAGCAGCCCCCCCGGCTGGGACTCCTCATACGAGCAGTACTTC,CASSPPGWDSSYEQYF
TRBV28,TRBJ2-7,TRBD2,.,TGTGCCAGCACCCCAAGACTAGCGGGAGGGCCAACCTACGAGCAGTACTTC,CASTPRLAGGPTYEQYF
TRBV28,TRBJ1-1,TRBD1,.,TGTGCCAGCAGTTCAGGAACCCGACAGGGTTGGCCTGAAGCTTTCTTT,CASSSGTRQGWPEAFF
TRBV4-1,TRBJ2-3,.,.,TGCGCCAGCAGCCCATCCCCTTACTATGCAGATACGCAGTATTTT,CASSPSPYYADTQYF
TRBV27,TRBJ1-1,.,.,TGTGCCAGCAGTGAGGCGGGGGCCCGTGGGAACACTGAAGCTTTCTTT,CASSEAGARGNTEAFF
TRBV29-1,TRBJ2-2,TRBD2,.,TGCAGCGTTGCCGGGGGGAGCACCGGGGAGCTGTTTTTT,CSVAGGSTGELFF
TRBV11-1,TRBJ2-7,TRBD1,.,TGTGCCAGCAGCCCACAGGGGTGCTACGAGCAGTACTTC,CASSPQGCYEQYF
TRBV4-3,TRBJ2-3,.,.,TGCGCCAGCAGCCAAGATAGGCGGGGACCCGAGACAGATACGCAGTATTTT,CASSQDRRGPETDTQYF
TRBV2,TRBJ2-7,.,.,TGTGCCAGCAGTGAGCCGGACAGCCCGACCGCGCCTTATTTC,CASSEPDSPTAPYF
TRBV28,TRBJ2-1,TRBD2,.,TGTGCCAGCATCATAGCGGGGGGACCCTACAATGAGCAGTTCTTC,CASIIAGGPYNEQFF
TRBV7-3,TRBJ2-7,.,.,TGTGCCAGCAGCTCCAACCAAGGAGGCGAGCAGTACTTC,CASSSNQGGEQYF
TRBV2,TRBJ2-7,.,.,TGTGCCAGCACTCCGGAGGCACAGTACTTC,CASTPEAQYF
TRBV15,TRBJ1-2,.,.,TGTGCCACCAGCGTTGGAGGGAGGGATGGCTACACCTTC,CATSVGGRDGYTF
TRBV10-3,TRBJ2-5,TRBD1,.,TGTGCCATCAGACGGGACAGGGGGGAGACCCAGTACTTC,CAIRRDRGETQYF
TRBV14,TRBJ2-1,.,.,TGTGCCAGCAGCCAAGAAATTGTTCGAGGAGACAATGAGCAGTTCTTC,CASSQEIVRGDNEQFF
TRBV14,TRBJ2-7,.,.,TGTGCCAGCAGCCAAGATACAGGGTTTGTCTACGAGCAGTACTTC,CASSQDTGFVYEQYF
TRBV27,TRBJ1-3,.,.,TGTGCCAGCAGTTTACAGGACTTCTCTGGAAACACCATATATTTT,CASSLQDFSGNTIYF
TRBV5-1,TRBJ2-1,.,.,TGCGCCAGCAGTTCAGGGTACAATGAGCAGTTCTTC,CASSSGYNEQFF
TRBV4-2,TRBJ2-7,TRBD2,.,TGTGCCAGCAGCCAAGATGCGGGAGGGTTTCACTACGAGCAGTACTTC,CASSQDAGGFHYEQYF
TRBV18,TRBJ2-7,TRBD1,few,TGTGCCAGCTCACTACCCTCGGGACAGAACCTCAACTTC,CASSLPSGQNLNF
TRBV6-5,TRBJ2-7,TRBD2,.,TGTGCCAGCAGTTACCGATCGACTAGCGGGATCTACGAGCAGTACTTC,CASSYRSTSGIYEQYF
TRBV5-8,TRBJ1-1,TRBD1,.,TGTGCCAGCAGCTTGGGGGACAGGGGGGCGGACACTGAAGCTTTCTTT,CASSLGDRGADTEAFF
TRBV12-2,TRBJ2-2,.,.,TGTGCAAGTCGCTCCCAGGGACTAGCGGGAGGGCCCGGGGAGCTGTTTTTT,CASRSQGLAGGPGELFF
TRBV30,TRBJ1-1,.,.,TGTGCCGGGGAGGGGGGGAACAAGATGAACACTGAAGCTTTCTTT,CAGEGGNKMNTEAFF
TRBV12-5,TRBJ2-7,TRBD1,.,TGTGCTAGTGGTTTGGTACCCAGGGGGCGCTACGAGCAGTACTTC,CASGLVPRGRYEQYF